This T cell receptor beta chain was recovered during a study of Graves' ophthalmopathy and Graves' hyperthyroidism. This CDR3 is 14 amino acids long. V was clipped by 3 bases and J by 7 bases; unmatched bases: 1. CDR1 LNHDA and CDR2 SQIVND come from the germline V gene (reference sequence). RNA transcripts served as template for amplifying TCR beta CDR3 sequences. HTBI-primed RT-PCR formed the first round, and a multiplex PCR formed the second. MiXCR was run by TCRdb on the multiplex PCR reads, yielding one entry per CDR3 protein. The sample includes more than 1,000,000 distinct CDR3 sequences, approximately 35% of them seen just once. Patients with other autoimmune diseases, uncontrolled infections, pregnancy or lactation were excluded. A diagnosis was made from clinical symptoms together with serum thyroxine, TRAb, thyroid ultrasound and orbital computed tomography. General study findings and limits: Ophthalmopathy progression was predicted by the model at approximately 71% sensitivity and 72% to 80% specificity. Blood repertoires reportedly contained most expanded thyroid clonotypes above 0.001 frequency.

On this clonotype itself: Its antigen is undetermined.

Sequences were obtained from peripheral blood or thyroid tissue (not recorded which). The source is an adult man with Graves' hyperthyroidism. This chain links TRBV19 with TRBJ1-5, with 12 bases matching TRBD1. This CDR3 is CASSMGTGGQPQHF. CDR3 nucleotides: TGTGCCAGTAGTATGGGGACAGGGGGCCAGCCCCAGCATTTT.